This TCR beta chain was obtained from a study of cytomegalovirus exposure and HLA in healthy donors (dated by TCRdb to about 2017). A note on the overall study: An earlier analysis of roughly 630 of the donors reported roughly 270 Gb of sequence data and 120 million or so unique TCR beta sequences from 150 million to 200 million T cells. Roughly 300 gigabases of sequencing data and around 88 million unique TCR sequences made up an early release that covered around 640 HLA-typed donors. Among the roughly 400 genotyped donors, approximately 77% belonged to the genetic ancestry cluster associated with self-reported Caucasian donors. The study aimed to test whether signatures of past pathogen exposure could be identified by cataloging public T cell receptors. The study used immunosequencing to profile the T cell repertoires of approximately 650 subjects and linked those repertoires to cytomegalovirus serostatus. A separate validation cohort of some 130 different subjects was used in addition to the roughly 670-subject first cohort. To predict cytomegalovirus infection status, the study brought together high-throughput TCR immunosequencing, statistical association of individual TCRs with disease status, and machine learning. A later analysis re-analyzed previously published TCR beta repertoires from 650 to 800 donors and added high-resolution HLA genotyping to study TCR occurrence patterns. The later analysis used no new phenotypic data to find candidate immune exposures, relying instead on TCR beta sequences and their occurrence across donors. An earlier analysis of fewer than 750 of the donors used high-throughput TCR beta sequencing to judge whether each TCR beta V gene segment behaved as functional or pseudogenic. Donor age, sex, ethnicity and CMV serostatus were compiled alongside the repertoire data. A later genetic analysis took genome-wide SNP genotypes for about 55% of the 666 donors and used that subset as a discovery cohort. All discovery cohort repertoires had been generated using a single sequencing platform. Both class I and class II loci were covered by HLA typing, at four-digit resolution. The number of typed donors differed by locus: about 620-640 for A, B, C, DRB1 and DQB1; approximately 530 for DQA1; about 600 for DPA1; and around 490 for DPB1. Four to six DR-DQ haplotypes were handled as single units for association and clustering, since linkage in the cohort was strong. Among around 400 genotyped donors of the cohort, an average of approximately 250,000 unique TCR beta nucleotide sequences were sequenced per donor, approximately 20% of them non-productive. What the work shows at the level of the full study, not this receptor alone: The authors suggested that the approach could potentially be generalized to other disease states and immunological phenotypes. A total of 164 TCR beta chains were listed by the study as associated with cytomegalovirus. Specific HLA alleles were associated with 16,951 TCR beta sequences at a false discovery rate of 0.05 in a later analysis. The sequencing pipeline was judged likely to have produced a cluster of highly shared sequence variants as a technical artifact. Only TCR beta chains were sequenced in this cohort, and the absence of alpha or paired-chain data limited detectable features. Broadly in line with IMGT annotations, most TCR beta V segments showed up in productive rearrangements about 87% or about 30% of the time in an earlier analysis of 450 to 600 of the donors. V-gene and J-gene trimming of TCR beta chains was associated with a missense DCLRE1C variant in a later genetic analysis, and the association was replicated in an independent cohort. In a later analysis, the rate of TCR association differed among HLA loci, with DRB1 alleles having the most associated TCRs and HLA-C alleles having the fewest. Because some donors lacked HLA typing at each locus, the association tests relied only on the typed subset. Roughly uniform sequencing depth across donors was assumed in presence/absence analyses, although this assumption may not hold. Assigning TCR associations to individual alleles was difficult when HLA alleles, especially DR and DQ, strongly co-occurred. A further reported finding was that TCR beta sequences accurately predicted the HLA-A and HLA-B alleles for most subjects in the first cohort. In a later analysis, most CMV-associated TCR beta chains were found to appear HLA-restricted, with HLA associations seemingly driven largely by CMV exposure. CMV serostatus was the only immune exposure information available for the cohort. Compared with equally common non-associated chains, HLA-associated TCR beta chains in a later analysis were more clonally expanded and had lower generation probabilities. Cytomegalovirus status was reported to be diagnosed by the classifier with high specificity and sensitivity in both the original and validation cohorts. Most TCR sequences were observed very rarely across donors, whereas some public TCRs were present in many individuals. Several of the top co-occurrence clusters appeared to be linked to parvovirus B19, influenza, CMV and Epstein-Barr virus, according to a later analysis. Linkage disequilibrium might explain the correlated functional status among segregating V segments, but an unknown experimental factor could not be ruled out. The earlier analysis of 450 to 700 of the donors excluded approximately 15 rarely observed V segments, including chromosome 9 orphons, because counts were too low. According to a later genetic analysis, donors in an Asian-associated ancestry cluster had fewer N-insertions in productive TCRs than the approximately 700-donor mean. In vitro tests confirmed that a few of the cytomegalovirus-associated TCR beta chains recognize cytomegalovirus antigens. Some IMGT-functional V segments, including TRBV6-2 and TRBV6-3, could not be told apart with the 87-base-pair reads, so those segments were excluded.

Library method: the immunoSEQ multiplex PCR assay. For the multiplex PCR, a mixture combining 60 forward primers for TCR Vbeta segments and 13 reverse primers for TCR Jbeta segments was used. The CDR3 region of rearranged TCR beta genes was amplified from genomic DNA with a multiplex PCR assay. On the Illumina HiSeq System, the amplified TCR beta libraries were sequenced as 87-base-pair reads. In the paper's pipeline: Across the 600 to 700 repertoires, a later analysis counted roughly 77 million unique TCR beta chains, about 10 million of which were shared by at least two donors. Raw reads were error-corrected and collapsed into unique sequences with a nearest-neighbor algorithm that merged closely related sequences to remove PCR and sequencing errors. Alignment of CDR3 sequences to IMGT reference sequences was used to assign V, D and J gene segments. Each retained sequence needed at least a six-nucleotide match to both a V gene segment and a J gene segment. Rearrangements were classified as productive when the CDR3 lacked stop codons and remained in frame with V and J, and all other rearrangements were classified as non-productive. CDR3 was defined by IMGT convention, running from the second conserved V-encoded cysteine to the conserved J-encoded phenylalanine. Sequences without an unambiguous match to a single V gene segment were excluded from the earlier analysis of a few hundred of the donors. An earlier analysis of about 600 of the donors called V segments functional above 56.7% productive rearrangements and segregating when the between-donor standard deviation exceeded 5%. A statistical classification framework was built to diagnose cytomegalovirus status from the catalog of TCR beta chain sequences. In a later analysis, TCR nucleotide sequences were compared against IMGT/GENE-DB human TR gene sequences so that V and J genes could be assigned. Using the TCRdist pipeline, a later analysis assigned CDR3 sequences along with most-parsimonious VDJ recombination scenarios. In a later analysis, every TCR beta chain was defined by the combination of its CDR3 amino acid sequence and its V-gene family, and reads without a unique V-gene family were dropped. To address suspected cross-contamination and a sequencing artifact, a later analysis removed a few hundred highly shared, low-generation-probability nucleotide sequences. In a later analysis, a clonal expansion index for each public chain was calculated from normalized within-repertoire ranks of inferred template counts. Generation probabilities in a later analysis came from a VDJ recombination model fitted to out-of-frame rearrangements, and those results were checked against IGoR. In a later analysis, TCR-TCR, TCR-HLA and TCR-CMV co-occurrence was scored with hypergeometric tests, and a repertoire-size bias correction was applied to TCR pairs. False discovery rates were estimated in a later analysis by permuting HLA or CMV assignments 20 times. In a later analysis, co-occurring TCRs were grouped with DBSCAN, and TCRdist sequence similarity was added when clustering was performed within HLA-allele-positive subsets. Co-occurrence clustering excluded repertoires with fewer than 30,000 or more than 120,000 public chains, plus five with anomalous nucleotide sharing. TCRdb carries this immuneACCESS record with in-frame sequences only. Its versions omit some clonotypes, under half of them owing to an unresolved V gene in the studies checked, with the rest unexplained. V and J calls and clone size are those listed in that table; D and trimming were worked out from the DNA. The table for this sample lists 150,000 to 200,000 clones; over 75% of them were counted only once. The ten largest clones add up to about 14% of the sample.

The cohort comprised approximately 700 healthy bone marrow donors. At the time of sampling, all cohort members were nominally healthy, though unrecorded immune exposures were likely present. The donor tested CMV seropositive, placing the donor among the approximately 290 seropositive members of the cohort. Each donor provided a peripheral blood sample, and peripheral blood mononuclear cells were used for TCR beta sequencing. Genomic DNA extraction from the blood cell samples was performed with the Qiagen DNeasy Blood Extraction Kit. As concerns this clone: The target of this receptor is not known. No clone much larger than this one lies a single base away; base qualities are absent.

The CDR1 and CDR2 encoded by the germline V gene (reference sequence) are GTSNPN and SVGIG. Trimming costs V 0 bases and J 0 bases, and their ends lie 12 bases apart. From its cysteine to its phenylalanine, the CDR3 spans 17 amino acids. Only the CDR3 region is kept as DNA, spanning 51 bases read in frame from base 1. In this chain, TRBV30 is recombined with TRBJ2-6, with the D gene not clear enough to name. Sequenced sample: PBMCs. The clonotype was recovered from a man aged 45-60 years in good health and CMV-seropositive. For the CDR3, the sequence is CAWSVANAISGANVLTF. The DNA is TGTGCCTGGAGTGTAGCAAACGCGATCTCTGGGGCCAACGTCCTGACTTTC.